Given below is one TCR beta chain in context. Its antigen is undetermined. This entry belongs to a study of beta chain features in type 1 diabetes. This CDR3 is 14 amino acids long. CDR1 MNHNS and CDR2 SASEGT come from the germline V gene. V dropped 9 bases and J dropped 3 bases, with 18 bases sitting between them. Every isolated RNA sample was fully reverse transcribed, so sequencing captured expressed TCRB transcripts. Sequencing was performed with immunoSEQ multiplex PCR; in TCRdb, only in-frame clones are kept and a portion is missing. The top ten hold 0.012% of the sample, which has under 300,000 clones, approximately 25% seen once. Study-level findings and limits: Patients with Type 1 diabetes showed moderately but significantly shorter TCRB CDR3s in all four CD4+ subsets. Among type 1 diabetes patients, VDJ junctions had fewer insertions and more deletions.

The sample consisted of naive CD4+ T cells from blood. This clonotype was sampled from a woman in her 30s with type 1 diabetes. The V gene is TRBV6-1, the J gene TRBJ2-7; maybe TRBD1 (6 bases). The CDR3 DNA is TGTGCCAGTCGATGGTCAGGGGCAAACTACGAGCAGTACTTC. Protein sequence: CASRWSGANYEQYF.